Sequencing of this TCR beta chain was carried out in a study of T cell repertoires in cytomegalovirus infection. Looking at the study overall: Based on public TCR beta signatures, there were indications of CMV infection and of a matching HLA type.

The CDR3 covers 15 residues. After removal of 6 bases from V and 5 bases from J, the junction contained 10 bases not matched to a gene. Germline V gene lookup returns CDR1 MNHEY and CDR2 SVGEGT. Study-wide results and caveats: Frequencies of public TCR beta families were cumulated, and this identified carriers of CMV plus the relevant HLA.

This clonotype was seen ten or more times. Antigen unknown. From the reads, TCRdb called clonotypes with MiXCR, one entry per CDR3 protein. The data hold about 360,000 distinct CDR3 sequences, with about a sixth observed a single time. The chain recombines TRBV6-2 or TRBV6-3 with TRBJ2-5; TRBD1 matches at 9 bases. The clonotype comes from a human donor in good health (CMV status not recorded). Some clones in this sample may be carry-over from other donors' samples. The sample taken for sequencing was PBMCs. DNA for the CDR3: TGTGCCAGCAGAACCGACCGGGACAGGGTGGAGACCCAGTACTTC. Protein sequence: CASRTDRDRVETQYF.